Following are 15 T cell receptor beta chains from one sample sequenced in a study of shared clonotypes between healthy human individuals. Assay: immunoSEQ multiplex PCR; the TCRdb copy retains only in-frame clones and omits some. In the table there are about 2.1 million clones, over 85% of which are singletons. Terminally differentiated effector memory CD45RA+ cells were excluded from the naive CD8 cells, which were CD45RO-negative and positively selected for CCR7. Specimen: naive CD8+ T cells from PBMCs. The receptors derive from a man younger than 35 in good health. Some clones in this sample may be carry-over from other donors' samples.

The chain is built from TRBV27 and TRBJ2-1, with a possible D match to TRBD1 (5 bases). Looked up from germline, CDR1 is MNHEY and CDR2 is SMNVEV (reference sequence). The CDR3 totals 14 residues. V lost 6 bases and J 0 bases, leaving 9 bases between the germline ends. The CDR3 DNA sequence: TGTGCCAGCAGACTAACAGGCTCCTACAATGAGCAGTTCTTC. It codes for CASRLTGSYNEQFF.

The V and J genes are TRBV5-1 and TRBJ2-3, with D perhaps matching TRBD2 (6 bases). CDR1 and CDR2 from the germline V gene are SGHRS and YFSETQ. The germline V and J ends were trimmed by 3 bases and 0 bases, with 14 bases remaining between them. The CDR3 runs to 16 residues. CDR3 bases: TGCGCCAGCAGCTCTCGGGGGAGCGGGAGCACAGATACGCAGTATTTT. Translated, it gives CASSSRGSGSTDTQYF.

As for this clone: The identical CDR3 is also encoded by other nucleotide sequences in the sample. The chain employs TRBV28 and TRBJ1-4; D gene ambiguous. The CDR3 covers 14 residues. V was trimmed by 3 bases and J by 8 bases, leaving 13 bases between them. Germline lookup yields CDR1 MDHEN and CDR2 SYDVKM. CDR3 sequence (DNA): TGTGCCAGCAGTTTGGCGGGATTCAACGAAAAACTGTTTTTT. As protein: CASSLAGFNEKLFF.

The V gene is TRBV5-1, the J gene TRBJ1-1, with 7 bases fitting TRBD1. Germline V CDR1 and CDR2: SGHRS, YFSETQ. V trimming: 1 base; J trimming: 4 bases; junction bases outside the gene matches: 7. The CDR3 covers 15 residues. CDR3 in DNA: TGCGCCAGCAGCTTGCAGGGCAGGGGGAGCACTGAAGCTTTCTTT. The encoded protein is CASSLQGRGSTEAFF. Supplemented by reference TRBV5-1 and TRBJ1-1, the full variable domain reads KAGVTQTPRYLIKTRGQQVTLSCSPISGHRSVSWYQQTPGQGLQFLFEYFSETQRNKGNFPGRFSGRQFSNSRSEMNVSTLELGDSALYLCASSLQGRGSTEAFFGQGTRLTVV.

The CDR3 spells CASSPSTSVLTNEQFF. The CDR3 DNA sequence: TGTGCCAGCAGTCCATCCACTAGCGTTTTAACCAATGAGCAGTTCTTC. The chain couples TRBV2 to TRBJ2-1; 7 nucleotides line up with TRBD2. J lost 6 bases, V lost 5 bases, and 13 bases had no gene match. CDR3 length equals 16 residues. Germline V CDR1 and CDR2: SNHLY, FYNNEI. Complete variable domain (other parts from reference TRBV2 and TRBJ2-1): EPEVTQTPSHQVTQMGQEVILRCVPISNHLYFYWYRQILGQKVEFLVSFYNNEISEKSEIFDDQFSVERPDGSNFTLKIRSTKLEDSAMYFCASSPSTSVLTNEQFFGPGTRLTVL.

The genes are TRBV4-3 and TRBJ2-2, with D uncertain. There are 14 residues in the CDR3. Germline V gene lookup returns CDR1 LGHNA and CDR2 YSLEER. The V and J ends lost 4 bases and 1 base respectively, with 7 bases between them. The CDR3 DNA reads TGCGCCAGCAGCCCTTCTATGAACACCGGGGAGCTGTTTTTT. Translated: CASSPSMNTGELFF.

As concerns this clone: Other DNA sequences in this specimen translate into the identical CDR3. This chain joins TRBV7-9 and TRBJ2-3, with TRBD1 as a possible D gene (6 bases). Germline CDR1 is SEHNR and CDR2 is FQNEAQ (reference sequence). Trimming stripped 1 base from V and 1 base from J, with 9 bases between. The length of the CDR3 is 15 residues. The CDR3: CASSLGGLGTDTQYF. The CDR3 DNA sequence: TGTGCCAGCAGCTTAGGGGGGCTGGGCACAGATACGCAGTATTTT.

The CDR3 nucleotides read TGTGCCAGCAGCTTAGACGGGGGCGGAGGCTATGGCTACACCTTC. This encodes CASSLDGGGGYGYTF. V is TRBV7-9 and J is TRBJ1-2; perhaps TRBD1 as D (6 bases). Germline assignment: CDR1 SEHNR and CDR2 FQNEAQ (reference sequence). V was trimmed by 1 base and J by 4 bases, leaving 13 bases between them. This CDR3 has 15 residues.

The DNA for the CDR3 is TGCGCCAGCAGTGAGTTGCCTAGCGCTACTACCTACGAGCAGTACTTC. Its protein product is CASSELPSATTYEQYF. This chain connects TRBV10-1 to TRBJ2-7; D is possibly TRBD2 (6 bases). The germline V gene has CDR1 WNHNN and CDR2 SYGVQD (reference sequence). Trimming left V 1 base short and J 2 bases short, with 15 bases between. The CDR3 is made up of 16 amino acids.

This chain joins TRBV6-5 and TRBJ2-3, with a tentative D call TRBD2 (6 bases). Trimming took off 4 bases at V and 0 bases at J, with 14 bases between the two ends. Germline V gene sequence: CDR1 MNHEY, CDR2 SVGAGI. There are 16 residues in the CDR3. Here the CDR3 reads CASSFRDWTSTDTQYF. In nucleotides, the CDR3 is TGTGCCAGCAGTTTCCGGGACTGGACTAGCACAGATACGCAGTATTTT.

For this clone: In the same sample, other DNA sequences code for this CDR3. The rearrangement joins TRBV29-1 to TRBJ2-7, with TRBD1 identical over 8 bases. J gave up 2 bases and V 7 bases, and 4 bases lay outside the gene matches. Looked up from germline, CDR1 is SQVTM and CDR2 is ANQGSEA. The length of the CDR3 is 12 residues. The CDR3 loop reads CSARTGTYEQYF. The DNA for the CDR3 is TGCAGCGCCAGGACAGGGACCTACGAGCAGTACTTC.

The V and J genes are TRBV10-3 and TRBJ2-7, with D tentatively TRBD2 (6 bases). V lost 8 bases, J lost 4 bases, and 15 bases lay in between. Germline lookup yields CDR1 ENHRY and CDR2 SYGVKD. The CDR3 extends over 13 amino acids. The DNA of the CDR3 is TGTGCCATCCGTACGGGAGAGGATTACGAGCAGTACTTC. Its protein is CAIRTGEDYEQYF.

The chain employs TRBV19 and TRBJ2-1; 7 bases match TRBD2. The junction had 7 bases not matched to a gene; V was cut back by 5 bases and J by 6 bases. Germline assignment: CDR1 LNHDA and CDR2 SQIVND (reference sequence). CDR3 length: 14 residues. CDR3 in DNA: TGTGCCAGTAGTTCAAGGACTAGTCCCAATGAGCAGTTCTTC. Translated: CASSSRTSPNEQFF. The complete variable domain, with remaining parts taken from reference TRBV19 and TRBJ2-1, reads DGGITQSPKYLFRKEGQNVTLSCEQNLNHDAMYWYRQDPGQGLRLIYYSQIVNDFQKGDIAEGYSVSREKKESFPLTVTSAQKNPTAFYLCASSSRTSPNEQFFGPGTRLTVL.

This clone was counted once. V usage is TRBV7-3 and J usage is TRBJ2-1; 10 bases are shared with TRBD2. V dropped 1 base and J dropped 7; count of bases not matched to a gene: 10. The CDR3 is made up of 17 amino acids. Germline V gene data show CDR1 as SGHTA and CDR2 as FQGTGA. In DNA, the CDR3 is TGTGCCAGCAGCTTAATCCTAGCGGGAGTTCTCGCGAATGAGCAGTTCTTC. Protein sequence: CASSLILAGVLANEQFF. Filled out from reference TRBV7-3 and TRBJ2-1, the complete variable domain reads GAGVSQTPSNKVTEKGKYVELRCDPISGHTALYWYRQSLGQGPEFLIYFQGTGAADDSGLPNDRFFAVRPEGSVSTLKIQRTERGDSAVYLCASSLILAGVLANEQFFGPGTRLTVL.

The chain has TRBV4-1 and TRBJ2-3, with 7 bases lining up with TRBD2. The CDR3 runs to 16 residues. V shed 3 bases, J shed 4 bases, and the junction held 10 bases outside the gene matches. Germline-derived CDR1 and CDR2 are MGHRA and YSYEKL. The CDR3 loop is CASSQKERDGADTQYF. In DNA, the CDR3 is TGCGCCAGCAGCCAGAAAGAGCGGGACGGAGCAGATACGCAGTATTTT.